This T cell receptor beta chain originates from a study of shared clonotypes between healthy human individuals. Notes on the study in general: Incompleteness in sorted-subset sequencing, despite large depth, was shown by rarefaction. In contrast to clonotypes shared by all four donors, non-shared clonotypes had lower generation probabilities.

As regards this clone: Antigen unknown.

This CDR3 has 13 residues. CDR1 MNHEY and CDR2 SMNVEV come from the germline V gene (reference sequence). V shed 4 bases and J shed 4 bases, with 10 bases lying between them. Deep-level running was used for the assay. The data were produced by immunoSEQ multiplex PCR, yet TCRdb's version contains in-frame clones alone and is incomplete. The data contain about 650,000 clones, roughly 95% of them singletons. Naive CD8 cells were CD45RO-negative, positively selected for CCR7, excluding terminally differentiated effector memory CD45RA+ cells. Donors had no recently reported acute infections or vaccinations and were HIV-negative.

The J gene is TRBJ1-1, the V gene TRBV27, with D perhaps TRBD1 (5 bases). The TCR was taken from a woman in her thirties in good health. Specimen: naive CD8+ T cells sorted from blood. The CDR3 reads CASSWGSPTEAFF. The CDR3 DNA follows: TGTGCCAGCAGTTGGGGGAGTCCCACTGAAGCTTTCTTT.